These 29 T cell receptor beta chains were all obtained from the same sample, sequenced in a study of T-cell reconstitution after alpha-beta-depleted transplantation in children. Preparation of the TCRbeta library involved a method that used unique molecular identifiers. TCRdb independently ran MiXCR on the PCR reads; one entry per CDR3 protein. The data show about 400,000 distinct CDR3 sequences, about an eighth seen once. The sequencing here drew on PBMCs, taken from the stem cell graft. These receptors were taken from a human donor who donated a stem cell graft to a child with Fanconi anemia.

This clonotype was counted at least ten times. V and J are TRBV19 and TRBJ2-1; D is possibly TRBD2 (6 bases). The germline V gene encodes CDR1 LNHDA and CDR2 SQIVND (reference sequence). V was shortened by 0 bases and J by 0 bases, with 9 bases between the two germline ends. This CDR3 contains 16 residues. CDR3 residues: CASSIEGGSSYNEQFF. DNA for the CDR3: TGTGCCAGTAGTATAGAGGGGGGAAGCTCCTACAATGAGCAGTTCTTC.

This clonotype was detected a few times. The CDR3 loop is CSARDSWKGVSGYTF. CDR3 bases: TGCAGTGCTAGAGATTCTTGGAAGGGGGTGTCTGGCTACACCTTC. This chain links TRBV20-1 with TRBJ1-2; TRBD1 is a possible D gene (6 bases). V lost 0 bases and J lost 7, with 18 bases in between. CDR3 size: 15 residues. The germline CDR1 and CDR2 sequences are DFQATT and SNEGSKA (reference sequence).

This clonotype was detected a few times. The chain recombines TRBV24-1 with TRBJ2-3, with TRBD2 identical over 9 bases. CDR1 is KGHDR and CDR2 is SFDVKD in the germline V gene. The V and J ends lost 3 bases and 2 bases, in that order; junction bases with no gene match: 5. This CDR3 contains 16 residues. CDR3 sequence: CATSDPIAGATDTQYF. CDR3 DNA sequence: TGTGCCACCAGTGATCCCATAGCGGGGGCCACAGATACGCAGTATTTT.

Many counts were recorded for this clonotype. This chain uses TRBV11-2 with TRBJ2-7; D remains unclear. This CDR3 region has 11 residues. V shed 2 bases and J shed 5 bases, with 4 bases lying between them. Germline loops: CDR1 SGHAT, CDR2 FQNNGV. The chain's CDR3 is CASSLSHEQYF. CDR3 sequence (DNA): TGTGCCAGCAGCTTATCTCACGAGCAGTACTTC.

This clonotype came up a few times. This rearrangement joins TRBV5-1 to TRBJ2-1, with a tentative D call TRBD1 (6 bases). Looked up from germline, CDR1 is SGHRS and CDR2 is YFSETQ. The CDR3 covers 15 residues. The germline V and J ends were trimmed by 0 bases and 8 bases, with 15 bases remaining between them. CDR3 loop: CASSLDFTGWDEQFF. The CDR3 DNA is TGCGCCAGCAGCTTGGATTTCACAGGGTGGGATGAGCAGTTCTTC. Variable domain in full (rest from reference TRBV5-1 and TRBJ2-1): KAGVTQTPRYLIKTRGQQVTLSCSPISGHRSVSWYQQTPGQGLQFLFEYFSETQRNKGNFPGRFSGRQFSNSRSEMNVSTLELGDSALYLCASSLDFTGWDEQFFGPGTRLTVL.

The CDR3 region has the DNA TGTGCCAGCAGTCCTGGACTAGCGGCGGGGGGACAGTACTTC. Its protein product is CASSPGLAAGGQYF. V and J are TRBV6-2 or TRBV6-3 and TRBJ2-7, with 10 bases identical to TRBD2. J lost 10 bases, V lost 5 bases, and 11 bases had no gene match. This CDR3 is 14 amino acids long. Looked up from germline, CDR1 is MNHEY and CDR2 is SVGEGT.

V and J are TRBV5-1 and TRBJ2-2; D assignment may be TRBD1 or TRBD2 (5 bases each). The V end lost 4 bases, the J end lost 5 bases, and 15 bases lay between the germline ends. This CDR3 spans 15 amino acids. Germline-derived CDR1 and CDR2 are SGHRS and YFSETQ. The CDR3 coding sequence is TGCGCCAGCAGCCAGGGAGTTTCTTTAACCGGGGAGCTGTTTTTT. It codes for CASSQGVSLTGELFF.

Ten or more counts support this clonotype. The CDR3 sequence: CASSLATSYNEQFF. The DNA of the CDR3 is TGTGCCAGCAGCTTAGCCACCTCATACAATGAGCAGTTCTTC. V gene TRBV11-2 combines with J gene TRBJ2-1, with D hard to call. The CDR3 extends over 14 amino acids. V gave up 1 base and J gave up 4 bases, with 8 bases separating them. Per germline, CDR1 SGHAT and CDR2 FQNNGV.

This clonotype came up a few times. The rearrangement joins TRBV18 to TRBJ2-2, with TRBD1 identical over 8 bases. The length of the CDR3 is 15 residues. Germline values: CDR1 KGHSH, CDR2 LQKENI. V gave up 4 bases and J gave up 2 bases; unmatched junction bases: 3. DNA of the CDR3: TGTGCCAGCTCACAGGGACAGGCAAACACCGGGGAGCTGTTTTTT. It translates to CASSQGQANTGELFF.

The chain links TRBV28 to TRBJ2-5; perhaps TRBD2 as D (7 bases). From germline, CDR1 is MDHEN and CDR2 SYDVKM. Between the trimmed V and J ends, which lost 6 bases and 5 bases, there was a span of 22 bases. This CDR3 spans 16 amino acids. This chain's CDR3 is CASRLPEGGGLETQYF. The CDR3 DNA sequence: TGTGCCAGCAGACTACCCGAAGGGGGGGGTCTGGAGACCCAGTACTTC.

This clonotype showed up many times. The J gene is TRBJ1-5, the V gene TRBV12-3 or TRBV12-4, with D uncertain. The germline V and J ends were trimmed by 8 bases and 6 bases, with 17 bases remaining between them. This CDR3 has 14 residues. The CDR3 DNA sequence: TGTGCCAGCGGCCTTGTGGGCAAGGGTCAGCCCCAGCATTTT. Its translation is CASGLVGKGQPQHF.

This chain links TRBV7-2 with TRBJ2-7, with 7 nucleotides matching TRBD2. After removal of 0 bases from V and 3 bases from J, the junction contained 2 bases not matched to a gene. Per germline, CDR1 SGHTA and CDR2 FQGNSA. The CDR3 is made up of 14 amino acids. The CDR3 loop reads CASSLAGGGYEQYF. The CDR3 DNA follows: TGTGCCAGCAGCTTAGCGGGCGGGGGCTACGAGCAGTACTTC.

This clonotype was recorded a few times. CDR3 sequence: CASSPGWGDEKLFF. The CDR3 bases are TGTGCCAGCTCGCCTGGTTGGGGAGACGAAAAACTGTTTTTT. This chain connects TRBV18 to TRBJ1-4, with D hard to call. The CDR3 is made up of 14 amino acids. CDR1 is KGHSH and CDR2 is LQKENI in the germline V gene. Between the trimmed V and J ends, which lost 6 bases and 8 bases, there was a span of 16 bases.

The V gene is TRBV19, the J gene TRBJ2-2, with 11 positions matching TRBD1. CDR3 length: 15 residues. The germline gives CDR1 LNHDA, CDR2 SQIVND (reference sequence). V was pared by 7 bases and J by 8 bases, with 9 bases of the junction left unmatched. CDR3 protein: CASIRTGGRIGELFF. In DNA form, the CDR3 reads TGTGCCAGTATCCGGACAGGGGGCAGGATAGGGGAGCTGTTTTTT. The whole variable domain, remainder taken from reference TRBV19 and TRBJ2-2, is DGGITQSPKYLFRKEGQNVTLSCEQNLNHDAMYWYRQDPGQGLRLIYYSQIVNDFQKGDIAEGYSVSREKKESFPLTVTSAQKNPTAFYLCASIRTGGRIGELFFGEGSRLTVL.

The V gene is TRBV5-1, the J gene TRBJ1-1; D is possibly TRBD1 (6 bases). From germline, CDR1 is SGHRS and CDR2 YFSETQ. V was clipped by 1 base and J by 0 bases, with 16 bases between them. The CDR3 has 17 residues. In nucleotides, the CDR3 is TGCGCCAGCAGCTTGACCGGGACAAGTGACCTGAACACTGAAGCTTTCTTT. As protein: CASSLTGTSDLNTEAFF.

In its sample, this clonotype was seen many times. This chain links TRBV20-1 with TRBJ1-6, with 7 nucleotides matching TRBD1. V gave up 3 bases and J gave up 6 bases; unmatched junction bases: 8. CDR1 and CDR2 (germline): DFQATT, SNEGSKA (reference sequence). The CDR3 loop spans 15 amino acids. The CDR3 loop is CSASPGQALNSPLHF. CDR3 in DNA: TGCAGTGCTAGCCCCGGACAGGCACTTAATTCACCCCTCCACTTT.

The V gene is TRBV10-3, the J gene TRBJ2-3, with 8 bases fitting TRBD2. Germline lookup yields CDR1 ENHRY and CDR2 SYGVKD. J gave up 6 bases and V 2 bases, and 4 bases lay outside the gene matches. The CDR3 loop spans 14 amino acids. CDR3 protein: CAISERGGQDTQYF. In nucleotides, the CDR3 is TGTGCCATCAGTGAGCGGGGGGGCCAGGATACGCAGTATTTT.

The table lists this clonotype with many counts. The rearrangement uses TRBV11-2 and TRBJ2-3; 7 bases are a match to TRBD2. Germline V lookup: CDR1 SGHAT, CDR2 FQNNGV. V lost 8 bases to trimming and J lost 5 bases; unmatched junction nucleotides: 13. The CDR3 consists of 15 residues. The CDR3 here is CASAQTLWGGDTQYF. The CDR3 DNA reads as TGTGCCAGCGCTCAGACCCTTTGGGGGGGAGATACGCAGTATTTT.

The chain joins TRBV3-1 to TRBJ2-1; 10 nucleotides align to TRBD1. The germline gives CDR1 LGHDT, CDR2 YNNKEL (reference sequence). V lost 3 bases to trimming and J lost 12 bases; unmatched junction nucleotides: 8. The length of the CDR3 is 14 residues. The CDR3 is CASSQARDRGWQFF. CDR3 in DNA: TGTGCCAGCAGCCAGGCCCGGGACAGGGGTTGGCAGTTCTTC.

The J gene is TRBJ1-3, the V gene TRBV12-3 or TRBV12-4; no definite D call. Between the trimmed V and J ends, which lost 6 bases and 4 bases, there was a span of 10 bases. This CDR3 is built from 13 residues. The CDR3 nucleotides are TGTGCCAGCAGGCGTGAGTTGGGAAACACCATATATTTT. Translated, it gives CASRRELGNTIYF.

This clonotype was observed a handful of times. The chain's CDR3 is CATSRGQSSSGDTEAFF. DNA of the CDR3: TGTGCCACATCGAGGGGGCAGAGCAGTTCGGGAGACACTGAAGCTTTCTTT. This sequence joins TRBV10-3 and TRBJ1-1; 7 nucleotides line up with TRBD1. Germline assignment: CDR1 ENHRY and CDR2 SYGVKD. With 10 bases clipped from V and 3 bases from J, the junction kept 20 bases outside the gene matches. This CDR3 has 17 residues.

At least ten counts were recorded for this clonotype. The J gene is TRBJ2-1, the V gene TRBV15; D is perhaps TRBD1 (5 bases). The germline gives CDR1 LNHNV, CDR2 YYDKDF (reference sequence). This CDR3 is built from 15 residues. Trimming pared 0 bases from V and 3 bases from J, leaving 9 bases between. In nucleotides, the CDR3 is TGTGCCACCAGCAGAGATCGAACAGGCTACAATGAGCAGTTCTTC. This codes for CATSRDRTGYNEQFF.

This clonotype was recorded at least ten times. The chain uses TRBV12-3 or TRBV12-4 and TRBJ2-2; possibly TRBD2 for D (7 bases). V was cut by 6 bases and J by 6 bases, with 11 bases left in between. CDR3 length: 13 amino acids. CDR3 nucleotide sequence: TGTGCCAGCAGGACCGGGGGGCCCGGGGAGCTGTTTTTT. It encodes CASRTGGPGELFF.

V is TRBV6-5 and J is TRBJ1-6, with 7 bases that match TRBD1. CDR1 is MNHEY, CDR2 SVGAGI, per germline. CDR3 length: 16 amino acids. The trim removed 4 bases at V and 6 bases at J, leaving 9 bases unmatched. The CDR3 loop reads CASSSQLGQFNSPLHF. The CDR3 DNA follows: TGTGCCAGCAGTTCTCAATTGGGACAGTTTAATTCACCCCTCCACTTT.

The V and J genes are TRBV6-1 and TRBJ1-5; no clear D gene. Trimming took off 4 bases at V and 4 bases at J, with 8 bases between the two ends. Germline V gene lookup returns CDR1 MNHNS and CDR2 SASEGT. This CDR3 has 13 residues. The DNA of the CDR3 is TGTGCCAGCAGTGTCAGCCGGAATCAGCCCCAGCATTTT. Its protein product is CASSVSRNQPQHF.

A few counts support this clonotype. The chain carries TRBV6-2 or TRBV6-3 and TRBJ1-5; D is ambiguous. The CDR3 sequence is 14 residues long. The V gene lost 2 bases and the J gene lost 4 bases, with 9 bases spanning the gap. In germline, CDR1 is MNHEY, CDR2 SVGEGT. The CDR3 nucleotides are TGTGCCAGCAGTTACATCCGGGAGAATCAGCCCCAGCATTTT. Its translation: CASSYIRENQPQHF.

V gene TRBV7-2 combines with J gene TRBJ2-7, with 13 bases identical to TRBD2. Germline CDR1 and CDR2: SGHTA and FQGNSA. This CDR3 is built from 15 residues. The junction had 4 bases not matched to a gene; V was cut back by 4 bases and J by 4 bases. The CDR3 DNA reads TGTGCCAGCAGCTCTGGACTAGCGGGGGATTACGAGCAGTACTTC. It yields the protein CASSSGLAGDYEQYF.

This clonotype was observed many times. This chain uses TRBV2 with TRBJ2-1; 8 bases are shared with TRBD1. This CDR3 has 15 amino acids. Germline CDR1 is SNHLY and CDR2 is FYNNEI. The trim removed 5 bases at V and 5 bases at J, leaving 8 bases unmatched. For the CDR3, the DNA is TGTGCCAGCAGTCGTAGGACAGGGTCGGACAATGAGCAGTTCTTC. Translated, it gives CASSRRTGSDNEQFF. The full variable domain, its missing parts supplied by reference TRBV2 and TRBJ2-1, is EPEVTQTPSHQVTQMGQEVILRCVPISNHLYFYWYRQILGQKVEFLVSFYNNEISEKSEIFDDQFSVERPDGSNFTLKIRSTKLEDSAMYFCASSRRTGSDNEQFFGPGTRLTVL.

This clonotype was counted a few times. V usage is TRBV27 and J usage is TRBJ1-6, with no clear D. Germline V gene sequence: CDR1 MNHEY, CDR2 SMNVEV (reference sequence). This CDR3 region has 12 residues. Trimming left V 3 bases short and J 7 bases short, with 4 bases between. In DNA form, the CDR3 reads TGTGCCAGCAGTTTTGGAAATTCACCCCTCCACTTT. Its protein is CASSFGNSPLHF.